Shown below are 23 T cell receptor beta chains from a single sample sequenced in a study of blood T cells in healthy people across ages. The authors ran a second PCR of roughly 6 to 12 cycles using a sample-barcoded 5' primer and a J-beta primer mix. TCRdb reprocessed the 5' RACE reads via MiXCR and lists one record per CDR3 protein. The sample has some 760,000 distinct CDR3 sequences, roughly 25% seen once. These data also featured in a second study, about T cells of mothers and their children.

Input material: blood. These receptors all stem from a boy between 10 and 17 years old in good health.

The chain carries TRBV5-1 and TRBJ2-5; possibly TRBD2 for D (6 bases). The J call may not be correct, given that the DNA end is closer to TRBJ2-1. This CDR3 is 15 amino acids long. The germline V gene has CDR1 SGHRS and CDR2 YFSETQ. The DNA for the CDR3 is TGCGCCAGCAGCTCGTGCTGTTTCGGGAGTTCCGAGCAGTTCTTC. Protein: CASSSCCFGSSEQFF.

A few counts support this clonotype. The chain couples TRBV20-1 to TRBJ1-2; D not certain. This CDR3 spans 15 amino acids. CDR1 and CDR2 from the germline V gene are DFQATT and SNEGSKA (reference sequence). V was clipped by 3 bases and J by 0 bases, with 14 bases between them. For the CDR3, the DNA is TGCAGTGCTAGCCTGATACACCTACCTAACTATGGCTACACCTTC. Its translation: CSASLIHLPNYGYTF.

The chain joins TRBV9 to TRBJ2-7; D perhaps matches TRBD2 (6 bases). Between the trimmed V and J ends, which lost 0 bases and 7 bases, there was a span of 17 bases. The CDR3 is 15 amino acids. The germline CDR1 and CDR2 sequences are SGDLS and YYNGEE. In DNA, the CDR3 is TGTGCCAGCAGCGTAGATGCGGGAAGGTACGAGGAGCAGTACTTC. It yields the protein CASSVDAGRYEEQYF.

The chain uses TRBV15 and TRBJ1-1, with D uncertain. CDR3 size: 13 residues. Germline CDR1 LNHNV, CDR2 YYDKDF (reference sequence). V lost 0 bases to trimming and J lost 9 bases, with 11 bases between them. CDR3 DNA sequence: TGTGCCACCAGCAGAGATGAGGAGGGTAAAGCTTTCTTT. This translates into CATSRDEEGKAFF.

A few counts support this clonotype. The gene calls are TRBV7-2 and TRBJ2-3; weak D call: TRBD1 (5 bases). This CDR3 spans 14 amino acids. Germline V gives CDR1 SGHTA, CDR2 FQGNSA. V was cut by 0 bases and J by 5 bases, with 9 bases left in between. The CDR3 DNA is TGTGCCAGCAGCTTAGCGGCCAGGGAAGATACGCAGTATTTT. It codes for CASSLAAREDTQYF.

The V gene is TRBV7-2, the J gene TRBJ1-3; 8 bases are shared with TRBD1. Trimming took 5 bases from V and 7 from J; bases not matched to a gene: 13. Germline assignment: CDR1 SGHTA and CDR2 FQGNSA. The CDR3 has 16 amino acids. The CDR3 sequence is CASSPCDGQGTNTIYF. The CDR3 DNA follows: TGTGCCAGCAGCCCATGTGACGGACAGGGTACGAACACCATATATTTT.

The CDR3 here is CASSYSPGPRETQYF. The CDR3 DNA follows: TGTGCCAGCAGTTACTCGCCTGGGCCGCGAGAGACCCAGTACTTC. The chain carries TRBV6-5 and TRBJ2-5; D ambiguous. Germline V gene lookup returns CDR1 MNHEY and CDR2 SVGAGI. Trimming pared 0 bases from V and 4 bases from J, leaving 12 bases between. The CDR3 contains 15 residues.

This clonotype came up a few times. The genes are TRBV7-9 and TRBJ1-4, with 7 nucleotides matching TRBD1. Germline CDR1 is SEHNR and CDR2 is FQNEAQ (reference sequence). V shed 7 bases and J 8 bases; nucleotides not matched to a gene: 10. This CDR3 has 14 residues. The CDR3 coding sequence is TGTGCCAGCATAGGGGGCGATATCCCGGAAAAACTGTTTTTT. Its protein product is CASIGGDIPEKLFF.

For the CDR3, the DNA is TGCAGTGCGATAGCGAAGGACAGACTCTCCTACGAGCAGTACTTC. Its protein is CSAIAKDRLSYEQYF. This chain links TRBV20-1 with TRBJ2-7; perhaps TRBD1 as D (6 bases). The CDR3 covers 15 residues. Germline assignment: CDR1 DFQATT and CDR2 SNEGSKA (reference sequence). With 6 bases removed from V and 0 bases from J, the gap between germline ends came to 18 bases.

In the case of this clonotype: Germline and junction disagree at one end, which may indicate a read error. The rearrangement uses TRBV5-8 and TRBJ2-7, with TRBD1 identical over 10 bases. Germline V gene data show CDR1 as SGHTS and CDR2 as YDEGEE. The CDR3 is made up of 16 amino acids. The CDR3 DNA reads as TGTGCCAGCAAGAGGAGAGCGGGACAGGGGAGAGACGAGCAATACTTC. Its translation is CASKRRAGQGRDEQYF.

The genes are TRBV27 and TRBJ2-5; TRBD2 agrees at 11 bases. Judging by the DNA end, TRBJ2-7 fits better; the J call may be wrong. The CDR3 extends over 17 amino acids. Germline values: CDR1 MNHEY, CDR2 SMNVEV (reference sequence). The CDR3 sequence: CASSVAGTSGKAYEQYF. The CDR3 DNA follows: TGTGCCAGCAGTGTCGCCGGGACTAGCGGTAAAGCCTACGAGCAGTACTTC.

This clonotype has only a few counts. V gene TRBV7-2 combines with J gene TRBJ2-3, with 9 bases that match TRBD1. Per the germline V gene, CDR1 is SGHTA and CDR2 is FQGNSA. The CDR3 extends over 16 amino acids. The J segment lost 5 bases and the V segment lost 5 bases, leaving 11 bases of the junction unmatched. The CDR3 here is CASSGLPGQGGDTQYF. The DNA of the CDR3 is TGTGCCAGCAGCGGCCTTCCGGGACAGGGTGGAGATACGCAGTATTTT.

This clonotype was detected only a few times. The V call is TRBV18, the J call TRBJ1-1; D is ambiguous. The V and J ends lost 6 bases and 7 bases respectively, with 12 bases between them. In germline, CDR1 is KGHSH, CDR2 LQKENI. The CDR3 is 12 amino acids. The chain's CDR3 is CASSPKASEAFF. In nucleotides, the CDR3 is TGTGCCAGCTCCCCTAAGGCCAGTGAAGCTTTCTTT.

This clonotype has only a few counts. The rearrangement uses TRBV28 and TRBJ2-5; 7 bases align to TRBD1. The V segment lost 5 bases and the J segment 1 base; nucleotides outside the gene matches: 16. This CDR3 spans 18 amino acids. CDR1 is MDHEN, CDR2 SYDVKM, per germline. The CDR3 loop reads CASSPRSRDSTAQETQYF. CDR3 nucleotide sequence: TGTGCCAGCAGTCCCCGAAGCCGGGACAGCACCGCCCAAGAGACCCAGTACTTC.

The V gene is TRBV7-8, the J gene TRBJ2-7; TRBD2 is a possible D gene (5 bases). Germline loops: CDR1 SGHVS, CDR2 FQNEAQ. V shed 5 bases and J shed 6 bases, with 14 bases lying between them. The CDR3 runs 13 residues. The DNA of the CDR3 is TGTGCCAGCAGCCCTAGAGGGAGTGGCGAGCAGTACTTC. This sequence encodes CASSPRGSGEQYF.

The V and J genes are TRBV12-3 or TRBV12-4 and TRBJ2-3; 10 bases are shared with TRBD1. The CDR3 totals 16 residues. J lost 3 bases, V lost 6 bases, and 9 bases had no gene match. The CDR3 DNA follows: TGTGCCAGCAGCCCAACGACAGGGGGCGCGACAGATACGCAGTATTTT. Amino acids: CASSPTTGGATDTQYF.

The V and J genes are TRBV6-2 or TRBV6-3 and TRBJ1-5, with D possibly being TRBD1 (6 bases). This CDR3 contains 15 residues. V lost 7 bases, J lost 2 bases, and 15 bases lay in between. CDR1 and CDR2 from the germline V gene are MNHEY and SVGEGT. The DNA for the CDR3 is TGTGCCAGCAACCCGGCGGGGGCACGCAATCAGCCCCAGCATTTT. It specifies CASNPAGARNQPQHF.

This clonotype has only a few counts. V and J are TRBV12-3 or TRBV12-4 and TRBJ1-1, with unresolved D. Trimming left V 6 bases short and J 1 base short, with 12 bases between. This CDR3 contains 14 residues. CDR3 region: CASRVGRTNTEAFF. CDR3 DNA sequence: TGTGCCAGCAGGGTAGGGAGGACGAACACTGAAGCTTTCTTT.

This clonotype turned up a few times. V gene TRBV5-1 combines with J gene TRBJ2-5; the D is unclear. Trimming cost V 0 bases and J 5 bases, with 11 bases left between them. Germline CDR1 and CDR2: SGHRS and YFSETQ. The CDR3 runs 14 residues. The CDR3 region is CASSLADTWETQYF. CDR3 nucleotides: TGCGCCAGCAGCTTGGCCGACACGTGGGAGACCCAGTACTTC.

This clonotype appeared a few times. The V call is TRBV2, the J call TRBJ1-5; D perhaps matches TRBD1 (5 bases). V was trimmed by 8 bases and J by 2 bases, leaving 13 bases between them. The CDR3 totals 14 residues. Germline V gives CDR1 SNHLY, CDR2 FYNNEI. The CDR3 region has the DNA TGTGCCAGCGGAGGACTGGGGGGCAATCAGCCCCAGCATTTT. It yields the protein CASGGLGGNQPQHF.

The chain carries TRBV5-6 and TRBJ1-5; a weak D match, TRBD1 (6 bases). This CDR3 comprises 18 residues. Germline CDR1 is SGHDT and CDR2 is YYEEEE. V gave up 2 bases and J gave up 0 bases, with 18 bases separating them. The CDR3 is CASSLYTGGKYSNQPQHF. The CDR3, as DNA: TGTGCCAGCAGCTTATATACCGGGGGCAAATATAGCAATCAGCCCCAGCATTTT.

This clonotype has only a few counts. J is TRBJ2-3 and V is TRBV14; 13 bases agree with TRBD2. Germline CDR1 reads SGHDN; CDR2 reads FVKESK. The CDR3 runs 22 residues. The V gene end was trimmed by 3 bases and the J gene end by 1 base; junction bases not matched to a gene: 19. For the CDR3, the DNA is TGTGCCAGCAGCCACTTCACCGGGACTAGCGGGAAAAATCTCATCGGCACAGATACGCAGTATTTT. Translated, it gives CASSHFTGTSGKNLIGTDTQYF. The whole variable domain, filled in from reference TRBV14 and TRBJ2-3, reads EAGVTQFPSHSVIEKGQTVTLRCDPISGHDNLYWYRRVMGKEIKFLLHFVKESKQDESGMPNNRFLAERTGGTYSTLKVQPAELEDSGVYFCASSHFTGTSGKNLIGTDTQYFGPGTRLTVL.

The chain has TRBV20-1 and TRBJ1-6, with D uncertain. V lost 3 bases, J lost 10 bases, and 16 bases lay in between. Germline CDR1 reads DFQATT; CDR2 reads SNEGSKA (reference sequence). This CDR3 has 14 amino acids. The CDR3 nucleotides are TGCAGTGCTAGCTTCGGACCGCGAGACTCACCCCTCCACTTT. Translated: CSASFGPRDSPLHF.